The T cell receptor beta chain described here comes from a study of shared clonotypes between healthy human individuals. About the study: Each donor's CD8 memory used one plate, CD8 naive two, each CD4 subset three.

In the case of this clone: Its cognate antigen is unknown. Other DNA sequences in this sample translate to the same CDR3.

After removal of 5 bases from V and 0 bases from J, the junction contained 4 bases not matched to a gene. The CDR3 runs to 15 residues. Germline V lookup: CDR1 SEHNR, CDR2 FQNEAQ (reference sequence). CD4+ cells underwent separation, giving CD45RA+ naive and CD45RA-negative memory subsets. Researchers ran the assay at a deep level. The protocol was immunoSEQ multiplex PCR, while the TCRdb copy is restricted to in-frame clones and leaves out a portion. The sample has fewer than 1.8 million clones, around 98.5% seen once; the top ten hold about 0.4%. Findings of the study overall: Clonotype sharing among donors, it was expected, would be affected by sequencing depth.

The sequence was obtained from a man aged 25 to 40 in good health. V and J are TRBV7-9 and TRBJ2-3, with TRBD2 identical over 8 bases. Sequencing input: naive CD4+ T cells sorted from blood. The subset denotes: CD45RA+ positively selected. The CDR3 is CASSLAGGSTDTQYF. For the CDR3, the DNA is TGTGCCAGCAGCCTGGCGGGGGGTAGCACAGATACGCAGTATTTT.